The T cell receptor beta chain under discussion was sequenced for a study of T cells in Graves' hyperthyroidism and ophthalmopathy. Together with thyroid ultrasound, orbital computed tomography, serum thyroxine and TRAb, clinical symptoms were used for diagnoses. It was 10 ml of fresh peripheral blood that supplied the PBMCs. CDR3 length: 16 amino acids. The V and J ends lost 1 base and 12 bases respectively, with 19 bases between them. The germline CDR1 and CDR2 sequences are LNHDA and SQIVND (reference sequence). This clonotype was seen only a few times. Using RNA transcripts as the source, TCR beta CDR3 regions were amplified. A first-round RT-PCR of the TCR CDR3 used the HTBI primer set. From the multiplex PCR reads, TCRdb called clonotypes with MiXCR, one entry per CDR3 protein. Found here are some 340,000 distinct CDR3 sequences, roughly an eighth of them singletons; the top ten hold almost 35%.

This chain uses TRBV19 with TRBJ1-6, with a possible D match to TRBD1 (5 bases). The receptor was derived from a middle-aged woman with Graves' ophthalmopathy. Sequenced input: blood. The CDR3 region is CASSIGSGGDLRPLHF. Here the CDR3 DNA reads TGTGCCAGTAGTATAGGATCTGGGGGTGATCTAAGACCCCTCCACTTT.